What follows is one T cell receptor (beta chain) and its context. Its antigen is still unknown. Sample treatment: approximately 11-day PBMC culture with coronavirus spike peptide pools or control peptides (ViraFEST assay). This sample is part of a study of vaccination and CD4 T cells after COVID-19. Sequencing of DNA taken from cultured CD4+ T cells relied on the Oncomine TCR Beta short-read assay. TCRdb called the PCR reads again in MiXCR, with one record for every CDR3 protein. Among about 18,000 distinct CDR3 sequences listed, 50% were seen once. The sample was CD4+ T cells from blood, cultured in vitro. The TCR comes from a human donor who had recovered from COVID-19.

The CDR3, as DNA: TGTGCCAGCAGCTTAGCGCTACAGGGTAGAGGCTACACCTTC. Residues: CASSLALQGRGYTF. The chain joins TRBV7-8 to TRBJ1-2, with a tentative D call TRBD1 (6 bases). Germline V gives CDR1 SGHVS, CDR2 FQNEAQ. The CDR3 has 14 residues. V lost 0 bases and J 8 bases, leaving 13 bases between the germline ends.